This T cell receptor beta chain was recorded in a study of regulatory T cells in long-lasting Graves disease. Points from the study as a whole: Segments TRBV28, TRBJ1-2 and TRBJ2-5 showed preferential usage in persistent disease.

Trimming cost V 6 bases and J 0 bases, with 5 bases left between them. CDR1 and CDR2 (germline): DFQATT, SNEGSKA (reference sequence). The length of the CDR3 is 11 residues. Time point noted: newly diagnosed GD, antithyroid drugs for less than 3 months. Extracted PBMC RNA gave rise to the TCR library. Combining iRepertoire HTBI primers with Arm-PCR of CDR3 regions, the authors built TCR beta libraries. TCRdb independently ran MiXCR on the multiplex PCR reads; one entry per CDR3 protein. This table has roughly 420,000 distinct CDR3 sequences, approximately 16% appearing once. This clonotype was counted only a few times. No antigen is known for it. This same sample was also part of a study on T cells in Graves' hyperthyroidism and ophthalmopathy.

This chain links TRBV20-1 with TRBJ2-5; no clear D. The TCR was taken from a woman younger than 35 with Graves disease. Sequenced material: peripheral blood mononuclear cells (PBMCs), taken at new diagnosis, from a patient treated with antithyroid drugs. DNA of the CDR3: TGCAGTGCGAGAAACCAAGAGACCCAGTACTTC. This encodes CSARNQETQYF.